These 8 T cell receptor beta chains were sequenced from one sample in a study of CD8 T cells in ankylosing spondylitis. TCRdb reanalysed the 5' RACE reads using MiXCR and keeps one entry per CDR3 protein. The sample has 300,000 to 350,000 distinct CDR3 sequences, around 21% seen once. The material sequenced was blood, either unsorted or a sorted T cell fraction (not recorded which). All receptors derive from a female donor with ankylosing spondylitis or in good health (not recorded which).

The chain joins TRBV5-1 to TRBJ2-5, with 14 positions matching TRBD2. This CDR3 contains 17 residues. The junction had 5 bases not matched to a gene; V was cut back by 2 bases and J by 2 bases. CDR1 is SGHRS and CDR2 is YFSETQ in the germline V gene. The CDR3 spells CASSFGLAGGRQETQYF. CDR3 in DNA: TGCGCCAGCAGCTTCGGACTAGCGGGAGGTCGGCAAGAGACCCAGTACTTC.

This clonotype was found many times. The chain links TRBV29-1 to TRBJ2-1; 12 bases are shared with TRBD2. This CDR3 spans 13 amino acids. J lost 8 bases, V lost 4 bases, and 3 bases had no gene match. Germline CDR1 reads SQVTM; CDR2 reads ANQGSEA. CDR3 region: CSVATSGSDEQFF. In DNA, the CDR3 is TGCAGCGTTGCGACTAGCGGGAGTGATGAGCAGTTCTTC.

This clonotype was found a few times. The chain employs TRBV7-2 and TRBJ2-1; TRBD2 aligns across 11 bases. The CDR3 extends over 16 amino acids. J was trimmed by 4 bases and V by 3 bases; bases with no gene match: 5. Germline V lookup: CDR1 SGHTA, CDR2 FQGNSA. CDR3 sequence: CASSFIAGGGYNEQFF. The CDR3 region has the DNA TGTGCCAGCAGCTTCATAGCGGGAGGGGGTTACAATGAGCAGTTCTTC.

This clonotype was counted many times. V usage is TRBV20-1 and J usage is TRBJ2-2; 7 nucleotides agree with TRBD2. V shed 6 bases and J 7 bases; nucleotides not matched to a gene: 5. The CDR3 has 12 amino acids. Germline loops: CDR1 DFQATT, CDR2 SNEGSKA (reference sequence). The CDR3 nucleotides are TGCAGTGCCGGCGGGGGTAGCGGGGAGCTGTTTTTT. The encoded protein is CSAGGGSGELFF.

A few counts support this clonotype. V usage is TRBV5-6 and J usage is TRBJ1-1; no clear D. CDR3 length: 13 amino acids. The V gene lost 2 bases and the J gene lost 3 bases, with 8 bases spanning the gap. CDR1 is SGHDT and CDR2 is YYEEEE in the germline V gene. CDR3 DNA: TGTGCCAGCAGCTTCGGACTGTACACTGAAGCTTTCTTT. Protein sequence: CASSFGLYTEAFF.

This clonotype was observed a few times. CDR3: CASTRGGDGGTSANEQFF. The DNA of the CDR3 is TGTGCCAGCACCAGGGGGGGGGACGGAGGGACTAGTGCAAATGAGCAGTTCTTC. The chain has TRBV9 and TRBJ2-1; a possible D gene is TRBD2 (8 bases). V lost 6 bases and J 7 bases, leaving 29 bases between the germline ends. The CDR3 runs to 18 residues. The germline CDR1 and CDR2 sequences are SGDLS and YYNGEE.

This clonotype was observed a few times. The chain employs TRBV12-3 or TRBV12-4 and TRBJ1-1, with unresolved D. CDR3 length: 14 residues. V lost 6 bases, J lost 1 base, and 12 bases lay in between. CDR3 in DNA: TGTGCCAGCAGCCTCCAGACCCGGAACACTGAAGCTTTCTTT. It codes for CASSLQTRNTEAFF.

This clonotype was counted at least ten times. The chain recombines TRBV20-1 with TRBJ2-3; D ambiguous. Trimming took 5 bases from V and 3 from J, leaving 12 bases between them. The CDR3 contains 13 residues. Germline V gene lookup returns CDR1 DFQATT and CDR2 SNEGSKA (reference sequence). CDR3 protein: CSAASSVTDTQYF. Here the CDR3 DNA reads TGCAGTGCTGCCTCGTCCGTGACAGATACGCAGTATTTT.